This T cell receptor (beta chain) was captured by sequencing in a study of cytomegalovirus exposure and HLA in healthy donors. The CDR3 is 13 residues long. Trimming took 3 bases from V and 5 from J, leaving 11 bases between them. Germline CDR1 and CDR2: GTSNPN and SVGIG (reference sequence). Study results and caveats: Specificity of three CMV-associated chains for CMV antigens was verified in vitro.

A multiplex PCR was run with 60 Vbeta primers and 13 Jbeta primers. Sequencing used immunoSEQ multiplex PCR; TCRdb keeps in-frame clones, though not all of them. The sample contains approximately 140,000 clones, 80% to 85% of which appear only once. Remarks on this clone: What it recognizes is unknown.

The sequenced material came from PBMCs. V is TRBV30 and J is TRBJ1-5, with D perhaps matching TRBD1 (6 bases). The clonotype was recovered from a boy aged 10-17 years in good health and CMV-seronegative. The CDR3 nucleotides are TGTGCCTGGAGAAACAGGGTAGATCAGCCCCAGCATTTT. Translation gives CAWRNRVDQPQHF.